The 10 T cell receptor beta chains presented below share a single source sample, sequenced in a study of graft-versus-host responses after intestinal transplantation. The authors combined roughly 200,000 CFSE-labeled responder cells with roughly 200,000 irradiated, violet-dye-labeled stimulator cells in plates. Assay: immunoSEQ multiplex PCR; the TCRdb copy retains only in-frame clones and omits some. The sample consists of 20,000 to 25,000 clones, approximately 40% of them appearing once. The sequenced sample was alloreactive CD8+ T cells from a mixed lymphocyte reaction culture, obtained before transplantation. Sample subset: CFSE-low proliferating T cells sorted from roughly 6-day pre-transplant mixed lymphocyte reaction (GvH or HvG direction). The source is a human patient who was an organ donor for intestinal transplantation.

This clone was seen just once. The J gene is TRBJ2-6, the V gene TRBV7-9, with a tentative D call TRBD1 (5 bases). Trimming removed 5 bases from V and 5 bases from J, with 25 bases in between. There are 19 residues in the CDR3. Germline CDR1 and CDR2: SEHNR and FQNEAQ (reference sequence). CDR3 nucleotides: TGTGCCAGCAGCAACGAGTCATACCATGGACAAAGTCGGGCCAACGTCCTGACTTTC. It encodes CASSNESYHGQSRANVLTF.

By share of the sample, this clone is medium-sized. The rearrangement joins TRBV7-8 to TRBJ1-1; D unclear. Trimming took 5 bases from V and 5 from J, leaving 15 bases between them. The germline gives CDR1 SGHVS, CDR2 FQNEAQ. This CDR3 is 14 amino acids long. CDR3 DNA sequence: TGTGCCAGCAGCCCTTCCGGTAGGAGGACTGAAGCTTTCTTT. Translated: CASSPSGRRTEAFF.

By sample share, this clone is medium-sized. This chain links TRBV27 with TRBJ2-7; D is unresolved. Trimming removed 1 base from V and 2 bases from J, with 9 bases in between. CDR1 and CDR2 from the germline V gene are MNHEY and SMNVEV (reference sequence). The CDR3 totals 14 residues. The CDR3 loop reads CASSLLGSTYEQYF. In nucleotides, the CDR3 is TGTGCCAGCAGTTTATTGGGCAGCACCTACGAGCAGTACTTC.

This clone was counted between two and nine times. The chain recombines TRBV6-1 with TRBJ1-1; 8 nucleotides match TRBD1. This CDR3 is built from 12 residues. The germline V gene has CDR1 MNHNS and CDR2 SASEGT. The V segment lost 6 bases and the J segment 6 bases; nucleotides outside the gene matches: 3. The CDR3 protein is CASSGTGAEAFF. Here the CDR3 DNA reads TGTGCCAGCAGCGGGACAGGAGCTGAAGCTTTCTTT.

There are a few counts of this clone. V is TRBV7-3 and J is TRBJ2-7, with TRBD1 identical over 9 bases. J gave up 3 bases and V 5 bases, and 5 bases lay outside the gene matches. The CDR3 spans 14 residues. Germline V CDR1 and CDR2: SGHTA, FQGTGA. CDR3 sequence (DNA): TGTGCCAGCAGCCTTCGGGGACAGGGCTACGAGCAGTACTTC. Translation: CASSLRGQGYEQYF. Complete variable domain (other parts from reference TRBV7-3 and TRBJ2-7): GAGVSQTPSNKVTEKGKYVELRCDPISGHTALYWYRQSLGQGPEFLIYFQGTGAADDSGLPNDRFFAVRPEGSVSTLKIQRTERGDSAVYLCASSLRGQGYEQYFGPGTRLTVT.

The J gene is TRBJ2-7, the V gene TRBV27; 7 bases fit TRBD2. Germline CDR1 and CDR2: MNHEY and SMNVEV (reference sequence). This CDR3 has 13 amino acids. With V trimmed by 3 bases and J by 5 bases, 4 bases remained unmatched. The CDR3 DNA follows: TGTGCCAGCAGTTTCCTAGCGGAGAACGAGCAGTACTTC. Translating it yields CASSFLAENEQYF.

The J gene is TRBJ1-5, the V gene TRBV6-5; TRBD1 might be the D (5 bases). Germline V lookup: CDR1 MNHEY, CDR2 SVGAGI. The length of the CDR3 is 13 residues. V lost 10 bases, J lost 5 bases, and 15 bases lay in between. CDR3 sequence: CATGSDSYQPQHF. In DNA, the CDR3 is TGTGCCACGGGCAGCGACAGCTATCAGCCCCAGCATTTT.

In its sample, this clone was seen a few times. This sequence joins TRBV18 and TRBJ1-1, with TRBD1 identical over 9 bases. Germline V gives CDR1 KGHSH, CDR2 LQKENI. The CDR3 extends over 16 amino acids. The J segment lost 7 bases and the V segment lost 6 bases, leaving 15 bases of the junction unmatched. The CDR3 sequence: CASSLLTTGGEGEAFF. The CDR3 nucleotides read TGTGCCAGCTCGCTCCTAACAACAGGGGGCGAGGGTGAAGCTTTCTTT. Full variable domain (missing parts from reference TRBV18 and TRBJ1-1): NAGVMQNPRHLVRRRGQEARLRCSPMKGHSHVYWYRQLPEEGLKFMVYLQKENIIDESGMPKERFSAEFPKEGPSILRIQQVVRGDSAAYFCASSLLTTGGEGEAFFGQGTRLTVV.

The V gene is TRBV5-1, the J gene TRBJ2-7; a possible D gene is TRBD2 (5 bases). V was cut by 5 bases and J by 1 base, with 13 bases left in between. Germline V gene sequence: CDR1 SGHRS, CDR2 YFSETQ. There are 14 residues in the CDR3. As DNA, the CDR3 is TGCGCCAGCAGTAGCGTCGGATTTTCCTACGAGCAGTACTTC. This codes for CASSSVGFSYEQYF.

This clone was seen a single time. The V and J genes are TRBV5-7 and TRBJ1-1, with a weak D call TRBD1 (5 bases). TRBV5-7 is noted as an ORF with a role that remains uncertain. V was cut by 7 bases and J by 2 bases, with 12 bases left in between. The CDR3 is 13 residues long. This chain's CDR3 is CASLIRVNTEAFF. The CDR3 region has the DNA TGTGCCAGCCTAATCAGGGTTAACACTGAAGCTTTCTTT.